The T cell receptor beta chain under discussion was sequenced for a study of blood T cell repertoires in COVID-19. Study in general: The samples span acute and convalescent COVID-19 from the United States, Italy and Spain. Sources were T cells, B-cell-depleted T cells, or PBMCs; the material itself was cDNA or gDNA.

The germline CDR1 and CDR2 sequences are PRHDT and FYEKMQ (reference sequence). Losses at the gene ends were 5 bases for V and 6 bases for J; bases not matched to a gene: 3. CDR3 length: 12 residues. As handled by the study authors: Reference gene primer amplification gave estimated nucleated cell counts. The method was immunoSEQ multiplex PCR; TCRdb's version includes in-frame clones alone and lacks a portion of them. That table supplies the V and J calls and clone size; D and trimming were determined from the DNA. The sample holds about 54,000 clones, approximately 90% seen once. Material for sequencing was peripheral blood. The chain recombines TRBV13 with TRBJ1-1; 7 bases line up with TRBD1. The receptor comes from a middle-aged woman with active COVID-19. CDR3 protein: CASSLQGPEAFF. The CDR3 bases are TGTGCCAGCAGCCTACAGGGGCCTGAAGCTTTCTTT.